This TCR beta chain appears in the sequencing data of a study of glioma-infiltrating T cells after dendritic cell vaccination. Time point here: after dendritic cell vaccination, including at tumor progression/relapse. None of the glioblastoma patients had an isocitrate dehydrogenase mutation. With respect to this clone: No antigen is known for it.

Study conclusions and caveats: Higher TCR clonality did not directly relate to longer survival. Higher pretreatment TIL content predicted longer progression-free time and survival.

Sequenced by immunoSEQ multiplex PCR; TCRdb stores in-frame clones only, minus some. The data hold more than 95,000 clones, with roughly 90% observed a single time. The TCR comes from a human donor with glioblastoma. The material sequenced was blood, taken after dendritic cell vaccination.

The CDR3 nucleotides are TGTGCCAGCAGCGTAGGCCCGGGGAACACTGAAGCTTTCTTT. This encodes CASSVGPGNTEAFF. The V gene is TRBV9, the J gene TRBJ1-1; no clear D gene. The V and J ends lost 0 bases and 1 base respectively, with 7 bases between them. The CDR3 length is 14 residues. Germline V gene data show CDR1 as SGDLS and CDR2 as YYNGEE. The variable domain in full, completed from reference TRBV9 and TRBJ1-1, reads DSGVTQTPKHLITATGQRVTLRCSPRSGDLSVYWYQQSLDQGLQFLIQYYNGEERAKGNILERFSAQQFPDLHSELNLSSLELGDSALYFCASSVGPGNTEAFFGQGTRLTVV.